These 20 T cell receptor beta chains originate from one sample sequenced in a study of blood T cell repertoires in COVID-19. The table came from immunoSEQ multiplex PCR; TCRdb's copy has only in-frame clones and leaves some out. The table records 150,000 to 200,000 clones, 84% of them present only once. Sequencing was carried out using peripheral blood. Receptors originate from a woman aged 65 to 85 with COVID-19, enrolled during active disease.

V is TRBV18 and J is TRBJ1-2; 11 bases line up with TRBD1. Germline values: CDR1 KGHSH, CDR2 LQKENI. The CDR3 covers 15 residues. V shed 3 bases and J 6 bases; nucleotides not matched to a gene: 6. CDR3 bases: TGTGCCAGCTCACCTTGGACAGGGGGCGGCGATGGCTACACCTTC. This gives the protein CASSPWTGGGDGYTF. Full variable domain (missing parts from reference TRBV18 and TRBJ1-2): NAGVMQNPRHLVRRRGQEARLRCSPMKGHSHVYWYRQLPEEGLKFMVYLQKENIIDESGMPKERFSAEFPKEGPSILRIQQVVRGDSAAYFCASSPWTGGGDGYTFGSGTRLTVV.

The chain joins TRBV5-6 to TRBJ1-1; D gene ambiguous. This CDR3 is 15 amino acids long. Deletions cut 6 bases from V and 5 bases from J, with 20 bases between. Germline V gives CDR1 SGHDT, CDR2 YYEEEE. The CDR3 protein is CASNPLNGEETEAFF. CDR3 nucleotides: TGTGCCAGCAACCCCCTAAACGGGGAGGAGACTGAAGCTTTCTTT.

This sequence joins TRBV5-1 and TRBJ1-5; the match to TRBD1 covers 10 bases. The CDR3 has 16 amino acids. Germline loops: CDR1 SGHRS, CDR2 YFSETQ. V dropped 0 bases and J dropped 3; count of bases not matched to a gene: 3. As DNA, the CDR3 is TGCGCCAGCAGCTTGGAGGGGACAGGGGCCAATCAGCCCCAGCATTTT. It yields the protein CASSLEGTGANQPQHF.

The V gene is TRBV6-5, the J gene TRBJ1-6; D is perhaps TRBD1 (6 bases). With 11 bases removed from V and 7 bases from J, the gap between germline ends came to 18 bases. CDR1 MNHEY and CDR2 SVGAGI come from the germline V gene. This CDR3 region has 14 residues. The CDR3 is CAGQPGTPNSPLHF. DNA of the CDR3: TGTGCCGGCCAACCCGGGACACCAAATTCACCCCTCCACTTT.

The gene calls are TRBV28 and TRBJ1-1, with D unclear. This CDR3 is built from 12 residues. CDR1 and CDR2 (germline): MDHEN, SYDVKM. V lost 2 bases and J lost 11, with 12 bases in between. In nucleotides, the CDR3 is TGTGCCAGCAGTTTAAGTCTAACAGAGGCTTTCTTT. Translated: CASSLSLTEAFF.

The V gene is TRBV25-1, the J gene TRBJ1-3; 7 bases align to TRBD1. V shed 5 bases and J 0 bases; nucleotides not matched to a gene: 7. In germline, CDR1 is MGHDK, CDR2 SYGVNS. The CDR3 extends over 16 amino acids. The CDR3: CASSRAGGPSGNTIYF. In DNA form, the CDR3 reads TGTGCCAGCAGTAGAGCAGGGGGGCCCTCTGGAAACACCATATATTTT.

A single count supports this clone. V usage is TRBV28 and J usage is TRBJ2-1; TRBD1 aligns across 11 bases. Germline lookup yields CDR1 MDHEN and CDR2 SYDVKM. The CDR3 extends over 16 amino acids. Germline trimming cut 8 bases from V and 13 bases from J; bases unmatched to any gene: 19. The CDR3 loop is CASAVEGQGARGPQFF. The DNA for the CDR3 is TGTGCCAGCGCCGTTGAAGGACAGGGGGCGAGAGGGCCTCAGTTCTTC.

The rearrangement joins TRBV29-1 to TRBJ2-1, with 12 bases fitting TRBD2. Germline V gene data show CDR1 as SQVTM and CDR2 as ANQGSEA. J was trimmed by 9 bases and V by 7 bases; bases with no gene match: 7. The CDR3 runs 13 residues. CDR3 nucleotides: TGCAGCGCCGGACTAGCGGGAATCTCTGAGCAGTTCTTC. Protein sequence: CSAGLAGISEQFF.

The chain has TRBV19 and TRBJ2-3; D may be TRBD2 (5 bases). Trimming left V 9 bases short and J 0 bases short, with 13 bases between. In germline, CDR1 is LNHDA, CDR2 SQIVND (reference sequence). This CDR3 has 14 amino acids. The CDR3 sequence is CASALGTSTDTQYF. As DNA, the CDR3 is TGTGCCAGCGCACTAGGAACTAGCACAGATACGCAGTATTTT.

This rearrangement joins TRBV6-5 to TRBJ1-4, with D uncertain. This CDR3 has 14 amino acids. Germline V gene lookup returns CDR1 MNHEY and CDR2 SVGAGI. V was shortened by 7 bases and J by 7 bases, with 16 bases between the two germline ends. The CDR3 sequence is CASTPTPEAEKLFF. CDR3 bases: TGTGCCAGCACCCCGACCCCGGAGGCTGAAAAACTGTTTTTT.

The rearrangement links TRBV5-6 to TRBJ1-2; 8 bases match TRBD1. The CDR3 spans 15 residues. Looked up from germline, CDR1 is SGHDT and CDR2 is YYEEEE. Losses at the gene ends were 5 bases for V and 2 bases for J; bases not matched to a gene: 8. The CDR3 DNA follows: TGTGCCAGCAGGACCCCTGACAGGGGAAACTATGGCTACACCTTC. It translates to CASRTPDRGNYGYTF.

V and J are TRBV28 and TRBJ2-5; D is ambiguous. The V gene's germline CDR1 is MDHEN and CDR2 SYDVKM. V was pared by 8 bases and J by 2 bases, with 24 bases between. The CDR3 is 17 amino acids. Written as DNA, the CDR3 is TGTGCCAGCGGGTTGAAAGTTAAAGGTCGGGTACAAGAGACCCAGTACTTC. The encoded protein is CASGLKVKGRVQETQYF.

The CDR3 region has the DNA TGTGCCAGCAGTTTTCTACCCCCTATGAACACTGAAGCTTTCTTT. Translating gives CASSFLPPMNTEAFF. The chain combines TRBV28 with TRBJ1-1; D unresolved. This CDR3 has 15 amino acids. V gave up 3 bases and J gave up 0 bases, with 11 bases separating them. Germline V gene data show CDR1 as MDHEN and CDR2 as SYDVKM.

The chain employs TRBV6-4 and TRBJ2-1, with 12 bases lining up with TRBD2. The V and J ends lost 2 bases and 4 bases, in that order; junction bases with no gene match: 3. Germline CDR1 and CDR2: MRHNA and SNTAGT. The CDR3 is 16 residues long. CDR3 loop: CASSDIGLAGYNEQFF. CDR3 in DNA: TGTGCCAGCAGTGACATTGGACTAGCGGGGTACAATGAGCAGTTCTTC.

The chain employs TRBV9 and TRBJ2-1; 10 nucleotides line up with TRBD2. The CDR3 is 15 residues long. The V gene's germline CDR1 is SGDLS and CDR2 YYNGEE. V lost 4 bases, J lost 4 bases, and 5 bases stayed unmatched. The CDR3 spells CASSPRLAGYNEQFF. CDR3 nucleotide sequence: TGTGCCAGCAGCCCAAGACTAGCGGGTTACAATGAGCAGTTCTTC.

The V and J genes are TRBV5-1 and TRBJ2-5; TRBD1 matches at 7 bases. The junction had 6 bases not matched to a gene; V was cut back by 4 bases and J by 3 bases. CDR3 length: 14 residues. From germline, CDR1 is SGHRS and CDR2 YFSETQ. CDR3 bases: TGCGCCAGCAGCGGGGACAGCGCAGAAGAGACCCAGTACTTC. Translation: CASSGDSAEETQYF.

This clone was counted many times. The chain links TRBV3-1 (or the pseudogene TRBV3-2) to TRBJ1-2; perhaps TRBD1 as D (6 bases). The CDR3 spans 13 residues. Germline lookup yields CDR1 LGHDT and CDR2 YNNKEL (reference sequence). The V gene lost 1 base and the J gene lost 8 bases, with 11 bases spanning the gap. The CDR3 region is CASSQVPGAGYTF. The CDR3 nucleotides read TGTGCCAGCAGCCAAGTACCAGGGGCCGGCTACACCTTC.

This sequence joins TRBV24-1 and TRBJ2-1; D is perhaps TRBD2 (5 bases). Germline loops: CDR1 KGHDR, CDR2 SFDVKD. The CDR3 contains 15 residues. With 3 bases removed from V and 5 bases from J, the gap between germline ends came to 13 bases. CDR3 in DNA: TGTGCCACCAGTGATAGGAGGTCTGGTAACAATGAGCAGTTCTTC. Protein sequence: CATSDRRSGNNEQFF.

The J gene is TRBJ2-2, the V gene TRBV7-6; no clear D gene. The CDR3 extends over 16 amino acids. Germline-derived CDR1 and CDR2 are SGHVS and FNYEAQ. Deletions cut 1 base from V and 1 base from J, with 10 bases between. The CDR3 sequence is CASSLESVMNTGELFF. CDR3 nucleotides: TGTGCCAGCAGCTTAGAATCAGTAATGAACACCGGGGAGCTGTTTTTT.

The genes are TRBV6-5 and TRBJ1-1; 11 nucleotides agree with TRBD1. The CDR3 is 13 residues long. CDR1 and CDR2 (germline): MNHEY, SVGAGI. Trimming at V came to 5 bases and at J to 11 bases, leaving 7 bases not matched to a gene. This CDR3 is CASSLRTGGDAFF. As DNA, the CDR3 is TGTGCCAGCAGTCTCAGGACAGGGGGCGATGCTTTCTTT.